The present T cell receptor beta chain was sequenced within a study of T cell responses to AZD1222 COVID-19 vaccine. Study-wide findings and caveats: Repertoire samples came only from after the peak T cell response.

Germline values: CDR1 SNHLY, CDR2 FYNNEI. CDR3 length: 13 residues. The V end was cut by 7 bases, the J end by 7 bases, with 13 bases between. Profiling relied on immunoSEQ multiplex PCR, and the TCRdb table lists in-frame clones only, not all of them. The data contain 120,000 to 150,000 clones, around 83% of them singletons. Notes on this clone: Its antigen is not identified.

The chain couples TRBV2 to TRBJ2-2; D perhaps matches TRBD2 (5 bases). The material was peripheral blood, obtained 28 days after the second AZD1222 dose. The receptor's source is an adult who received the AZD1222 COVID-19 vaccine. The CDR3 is CASTIMRVGELFF. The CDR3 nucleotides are TGTGCCAGCACAATCATGCGGGTCGGGGAGCTGTTTTTT.